The clone carrying this T cell receptor (beta chain) occurred many times. Antigen: not known. The sample originates from a study of blood T cells in healthy people across ages. Study outcomes and limitations: Shifts in expanded clonotypes may have been confounded by donor CMV status, which was unknown. Both higher diversity and more naive CD4+ cells marked long-lived donors when set against aged donors.

CDR3 size: 13 residues. V lost 8 bases and J 4 bases, leaving 11 bases between the germline ends. CDR1 is SNHLY and CDR2 is FYNNEI in the germline V gene. A second PCR of roughly 7 to 11 cycles used a sample-barcoded 5' primer and a J-beta primer mix. Each cDNA molecule carried a tag from a template-switch adaptor that contained 12 random nucleotides. Paired-end reads containing CDR3 totaled no fewer than 3 million for each sample. MiXCR, applied by TCRdb to the 5' RACE reads, yields one record per CDR3 protein. This sample has 650,000 to 1,000,000 distinct CDR3 sequences, with about 36% found just once.

The specimen was blood. The chain has TRBV2 and TRBJ1-4, with no clear D. The source of this sequence is a man between 18 and 35 years old in good health. The DNA of the CDR3 is TGTGCCAGCCGGAGAAGCTTTAATGAAAAACTGTTTTTT. Translating it yields CASRRSFNEKLFF.